This TCR beta chain originates from a study of T-cell reconstitution after alpha-beta-depleted transplantation in children. The V gene's germline CDR1 is SQVTM and CDR2 ANQGSEA. The CDR3 runs to 13 residues. V was pared by 7 bases and J by 5 bases, with 16 bases between. The TCRbeta library was prepared with unique molecular identifiers. TCRdb re-analysed the PCR reads in MiXCR, keeping a single row per CDR3 protein. The data show some 490,000 distinct CDR3 sequences, with around 12% seen just once and 4.5% to 6% held by the top ten. The receptor comes from a human donor who donated a stem cell graft to a child with combined immunodeficiency. Sequenced material: PBMCs from the stem cell graft donor, taken from the stem cell graft. The genes are TRBV29-1 and TRBJ2-3; D ambiguous. CDR3 protein: CSAPGSPQDTQYF. As DNA, the CDR3 is TGCAGCGCCCCAGGATCCCCGCAAGATACGCAGTATTTT.